A selection of T cell receptor beta chains follows, all from one sample in a study of blood T cells in healthy people across ages. A single record per CDR3 protein comes from TCRdb applying MiXCR to the 5' RACE reads. The repertoire holds more than 900,000 distinct CDR3 sequences, with under 35% as singletons. The data also belong to a second study, concerning T cells of mothers and their children.

Sequencing used blood. These receptors were collected from a woman aged 35 to 49 in good health. Each CDR3 is given with its conserved first and last residue. A D gene is named only where the DNA matches it firmly. Size values are once, few and many counts, or a class for expanded clones, and some rows have none.

j_gene: TRBJ1-1
d_gene: NA
v_gene: TRBV6-6
abundance: NA
CDR3aa: CASSYSTARMNTEAFF
CDR3nt: TGTGCCAGCAGTTACTCGACAGCCAGGATGAACACTGAAGCTTTCTTT

j_gene: TRBJ2-7
d_gene: NA
v_gene: TRBV6-6
abundance: many
CDR3aa: CASRTTGALYEQYF
CDR3nt: TGTGCCAGCAGGACTACTGGGGCGCTATACGAGCAGTACTTC

j_gene: TRBJ1-1
d_gene: NA
v_gene: TRBV7-2
abundance: NA
CDR3aa: CASSLAVSGAEAFF
CDR3nt: TGTGCCAGCAGCTTAGCTGTTTCCGGCGCTGAAGCTTTCTTT

j_gene: TRBJ2-4
d_gene: NA
v_gene: TRBV20-1
abundance: few
CDR3aa: CSARSRGNIQYF
CDR3nt: TGCAGTGCTAGATCCCGGGGAAACATTCAGTACTTC

j_gene: TRBJ2-7
d_gene: TRBD1
v_gene: TRBV20-1
abundance: many
CDR3aa: CSANYRGRDEQYF
CDR3nt: TGCAGTGCTAATTACAGGGGAAGGGACGAGCAGTACTTC

j_gene: TRBJ1-1
d_gene: TRBD1
v_gene: TRBV5-1
abundance: few
CDR3aa: CASSLDLTGGTGTEAFF
CDR3nt: TGCGCCAGCAGCTTGGACTTGACAGGGGGCACGGGCACTGAAGCTTTCTTT

j_gene: TRBJ2-7
d_gene: NA
v_gene: TRBV5-1
abundance: many
CDR3aa: CASHQDGHEQYF
CDR3nt: TGCGCCAGCCATCAGGACGGTCACGAGCAGTACTTC

j_gene: TRBJ2-7
d_gene: TRBD1
v_gene: TRBV2
abundance: many
CDR3aa: CASRGQAISYEQYF
CDR3nt: TGTGCCAGCAGAGGACAGGCTATCTCCTACGAGCAGTACTTC

j_gene: TRBJ2-1
d_gene: TRBD2
v_gene: TRBV28
abundance: few
CDR3aa: CASTLAGGSNEQFF
CDR3nt: TGTGCCAGCACCTTAGCGGGGGGCTCCAATGAGCAGTTCTTC

j_gene: TRBJ2-7
d_gene: NA
v_gene: TRBV2
abundance: many
CDR3aa: CASSGGKGRYYEQYF
CDR3nt: TGTGCCAGCAGCGGGGGAAAGGGGAGGTACTACGAGCAGTACTTC

j_gene: TRBJ1-2
d_gene: NA
v_gene: TRBV10-3
abundance: NA
CDR3aa: CAISVGGVNYGYTF
CDR3nt: TGTGCCATCAGTGTCGGGGGGGTGAACTATGGCTACACCTTC

j_gene: TRBJ1-1
d_gene: NA
v_gene: TRBV11-2
abundance: NA
CDR3aa: CASSSISGRYEAFF
CDR3nt: TGTGCCAGCAGCTCGATCTCGGGGCGCTATGAAGCTTTCTTT

j_gene: TRBJ2-1
d_gene: NA
v_gene: TRBV5-1
abundance: few
CDR3aa: CASSLRPGTFLYNEQFF
CDR3nt: TGCGCCAGCAGCTTGAGGCCCGGGACCTTTCTATACAATGAGCAGTTCTTC

j_gene: TRBJ1-1
d_gene: NA
v_gene: TRBV6-6
abundance: NA
CDR3aa: CASSSHGRMNTEAFF
CDR3nt: TGTGCCAGCAGTTCCCACGGACGGATGAACACTGAAGCTTTCTTT

j_gene: TRBJ1-4
d_gene: TRBD1
v_gene: TRBV20-1
abundance: NA
CDR3aa: CSAPTGGAGKLFF
CDR3nt: TGCAGTGCCCCGACAGGGGGGGCGGGAAAACTGTTTTTT

j_gene: TRBJ1-2
d_gene: TRBD1
v_gene: TRBV12-3/TRBV12-4
abundance: few
CDR3aa: CASSPRTGNGYTF
CDR3nt: TGTGCCAGCAGTCCCCGGACAGGGAATGGCTACACCTTC

j_gene: TRBJ2-1
d_gene: NA
v_gene: TRBV10-3
abundance: NA
CDR3aa: CAISDRVVTGNEQFF
CDR3nt: TGTGCCATCAGTGACCGGGTGGTGACGGGAAATGAGCAGTTCTTC

j_gene: TRBJ1-1
d_gene: NA
v_gene: TRBV6-6
abundance: few
CDR3aa: CASHPGGNTEAFF
CDR3nt: TGTGCCAGTCACCCCGGGGGGAACACTGAAGCTTTCTTT

j_gene: TRBJ2-4
d_gene: NA
v_gene: TRBV6-4
abundance: few
CDR3aa: CASSEGSGLAKNIQYF
CDR3nt: TGTGCCAGCAGTGAAGGGTCAGGGCTAGCCAAAAACATTCAGTACTTC

j_gene: TRBJ2-3
d_gene: TRBD1
v_gene: TRBV5-1
abundance: NA
CDR3aa: CASSLEQGYTDTQYF
CDR3nt: TGCGCCAGCAGCTTGGAACAGGGGTATACAGATACGCAGTATTTT

j_gene: TRBJ1-1
d_gene: TRBD1
v_gene: TRBV5-1
abundance: NA
CDR3aa: CASSLVAGQGNTEAFF
CDR3nt: TGCGCCAGCAGCTTGGTAGCGGGACAGGGAAACACTGAAGCTTTCTTT

j_gene: TRBJ2-7
d_gene: TRBD1
v_gene: TRBV5-6
abundance: NA
CDR3aa: CASSHPRTGGAYEQYF
CDR3nt: TGTGCCAGCAGCCACCCGAGGACAGGGGGCGCCTACGAGCAGTACTTC

j_gene: TRBJ2-7
d_gene: TRBD1
v_gene: TRBV6-1
abundance: few
CDR3aa: CATRDRGSGEQYF
CDR3nt: TGTGCCACCCGGGACAGGGGGTCGGGCGAGCAGTACTTC

j_gene: TRBJ2-7
d_gene: TRBD1
v_gene: TRBV20-1
abundance: many
CDR3aa: CSAAVTGGLYEQYF
CDR3nt: TGCAGTGCTGCCGTGACAGGGGGCTTATACGAGCAGTACTTC

j_gene: TRBJ1-5
d_gene: NA
v_gene: TRBV12-3/TRBV12-4
abundance: once
CDR3aa: CASSLGGAEQPQHF
CDR3nt: TGTGCCAGCAGTTTAGGAGGGGCTGAGCAGCCCCAGCATTTT

j_gene: TRBJ2-2
d_gene: TRBD2
v_gene: TRBV13
abundance: NA
CDR3aa: CASSFSGGGATGELFF
CDR3nt: TGTGCCAGCAGCTTTAGCGGGGGGGGCGCAACCGGGGAGCTGTTTTTT

j_gene: TRBJ1-2
d_gene: TRBD1
v_gene: TRBV5-1
abundance: NA
CDR3aa: CASSLELGQGIRPSRGCTF
CDR3nt: TGCGCCAGCAGCTTGGAATTGGGACAGGGGATACGGCCCTCTCGAGGCTGCACCTTC

j_gene: TRBJ2-2
d_gene: NA
v_gene: TRBV4-2
abundance: NA
CDR3aa: CASSPLEGSGELFF
CDR3nt: TGTGCCAGCAGCCCCCTGGAGGGATCCGGGGAGCTGTTTTTT

j_gene: TRBJ1-1
d_gene: NA
v_gene: TRBV28
abundance: few
CDR3aa: CASRVLQEGLTEAFF
CDR3nt: TGTGCCAGCAGAGTTTTGCAGGAGGGGTTGACTGAAGCTTTCTTT

j_gene: TRBJ2-7
d_gene: NA
v_gene: TRBV6-2/TRBV6-3
abundance: NA
CDR3aa: CASRMAAGSYEQYF
CDR3nt: TGTGCCAGCAGGATGGCCGCAGGCTCCTACGAGCAGTACTTC

j_gene: TRBJ2-5
d_gene: TRBD2
v_gene: TRBV7-2
abundance: many
CDR3aa: CASSLGGLAGALSQETQYF
CDR3nt: TGTGCCAGCAGCTTAGGGGGACTAGCGGGGGCCCTATCTCAAGAGACCCAGTACTTC

j_gene: TRBJ2-3
d_gene: NA
v_gene: TRBV20-1
abundance: many
CDR3aa: CSARGDSRRTDTQYF
CDR3nt: TGCAGTGCTAGAGGCGACAGCCGTCGCACAGATACGCAGTATTTT

j_gene: TRBJ2-1
d_gene: NA
v_gene: TRBV20-1
abundance: few
CDR3aa: CSARVPGQREQFF
CDR3nt: TGCAGTGCTAGGGTTCCGGGACAACGTGAGCAGTTCTTC

j_gene: TRBJ2-7
d_gene: NA
v_gene: TRBV7-2
abundance: many
CDR3aa: CASSQGVSIYEQYF
CDR3nt: TGTGCCAGCAGCCAAGGGGTATCCATCTACGAGCAGTACTTC

j_gene: TRBJ2-7
d_gene: NA
v_gene: TRBV5-1
abundance: NA
CDR3aa: CASGKLPSSYEQYF
CDR3nt: TGCGCCAGCGGAAAACTCCCAAGCTCCTACGAGCAGTACTTC

j_gene: TRBJ1-6
d_gene: NA
v_gene: TRBV5-1
abundance: few
CDR3aa: CASSSRGGDPTARRGVGSPLHF
CDR3nt: TGCGCCAGCAGCAGCCGGGGTGGGGATCCTACCGCACGAAGAGGGGTTGGATCACCCCTCCACTTT

j_gene: TRBJ2-5
d_gene: NA
v_gene: TRBV5-1
abundance: many
CDR3aa: CASSWGGAQETQYF
CDR3nt: TGTGCCAGCAGCTGGGGCGGGGCTCAAGAGACCCAGTACTTC

j_gene: TRBJ2-7
d_gene: TRBD2
v_gene: TRBV7-8
abundance: few
CDR3aa: CASSLPGLAGGPYEQYF
CDR3nt: TGTGCCAGCAGCCTGCCGGGACTAGCGGGGGGCCCCTACGAGCAGTACTTC

j_gene: TRBJ2-4
d_gene: NA
v_gene: TRBV7-3
abundance: once
CDR3aa: CASRGGSSGIQYF
CDR3nt: TGTGCCAGCAGGGGGGGTTCGAGTGGCATTCAGTACTTC

j_gene: TRBJ2-5
d_gene: NA
v_gene: TRBV14
abundance: NA
CDR3aa: CASSQSHLHAQYF
CDR3nt: TGTGCCAGCAGCCAATCGCACCTGCACGCGCAGTACTTC

j_gene: TRBJ1-2
d_gene: NA
v_gene: TRBV15
abundance: many
CDR3aa: CATSRDLVRANYGYTF
CDR3nt: TGTGCCACCAGCAGAGATCTGGTCAGAGCTAACTATGGCTACACCTTC

j_gene: TRBJ1-6
d_gene: TRBD1
v_gene: TRBV20-1
abundance: few
CDR3aa: CSAAATGGHSPLHF
CDR3nt: TGCAGTGCCGCTGCCACAGGGGGCCATTCACCCCTCCACTTT

j_gene: TRBJ2-4
d_gene: NA
v_gene: TRBV28
abundance: many
CDR3aa: CASSLRDRILAKNIQYF
CDR3nt: TGTGCCAGCAGTTTGAGAGACAGAATACTAGCCAAAAACATTCAGTACTTC

j_gene: TRBJ1-2
d_gene: TRBD1
v_gene: TRBV5-1
abundance: many
CDR3aa: CASTRDRGQYGYTF
CDR3nt: TGCGCCAGTACCCGGGACAGGGGGCAATATGGCTACACCTTC

j_gene: TRBJ2-7
d_gene: NA
v_gene: TRBV4-3
abundance: many
CDR3aa: CASSPGRHYEQYF
CDR3nt: TGCGCCAGCAGCCCGGGGCGACACTACGAGCAGTACTTC

j_gene: TRBJ2-1
d_gene: TRBD1
v_gene: TRBV6-5
abundance: NA
CDR3aa: CACHRQGRRNEQFF
CDR3nt: TGTGCCTGCCACCGACAGGGTCGACGCAATGAGCAGTTCTTC

j_gene: TRBJ2-7
d_gene: NA
v_gene: TRBV5-1
abundance: NA
CDR3aa: CASSWNSYEQYF
CDR3nt: TGCGCCAGCAGTTGGAACAGCTACGAGCAGTACTTC

j_gene: TRBJ2-1
d_gene: NA
v_gene: TRBV29-1
abundance: many
CDR3aa: CSVGFYNEQFF
CDR3nt: TGCAGCGTTGGCTTCTACAATGAGCAGTTCTTC

j_gene: TRBJ1-5
d_gene: NA
v_gene: TRBV4-1
abundance: NA
CDR3aa: CASSSLVSGQPQHF
CDR3nt: TGCGCCAGCAGCTCCCTAGTATCGGGTCAGCCCCAGCATTTT

j_gene: TRBJ2-1
d_gene: TRBD2
v_gene: TRBV7-9
abundance: once
CDR3aa: CASRPSGGIADEQFF
CDR3nt: TGTGCCAGCAGACCCAGCGGGGGGATTGCGGATGAGCAGTTCTTC

j_gene: TRBJ1-2
d_gene: TRBD1
v_gene: TRBV4-3
abundance: once
CDR3aa: CASSPVDRKYGYTF
CDR3nt: TGCGCCAGCAGCCCCGTGGACAGGAAATATGGCTACACCTTC

j_gene: TRBJ2-5
d_gene: TRBD2
v_gene: TRBV7-3
abundance: few
CDR3aa: CASSPGLAGWGETQYF
CDR3nt: TGTGCCAGCAGCCCCGGACTAGCGGGGTGGGGGGAGACCCAGTACTTC

j_gene: TRBJ2-7
d_gene: NA
v_gene: TRBV20-1
abundance: NA
CDR3aa: CSAKDSFSYEQYF
CDR3nt: TGCAGTGCTAAGGACAGTTTCTCCTACGAGCAGTACTTC

j_gene: TRBJ2-1
d_gene: NA
v_gene: TRBV4-3
abundance: many
CDR3aa: CASSQEWSAGYNEQFF
CDR3nt: TGCGCCAGCAGCCAAGAATGGTCGGCAGGATACAATGAGCAGTTCTTC

j_gene: TRBJ2-1
d_gene: NA
v_gene: TRBV5-5
abundance: NA
CDR3aa: CASSSGLTSYNEQFF
CDR3nt: TGTGCCAGCAGCTCGGGACTCACCTCCTACAATGAGCAGTTCTTC

j_gene: TRBJ2-7
d_gene: NA
v_gene: TRBV7-2
abundance: many
CDR3aa: CASSLSPGANSEQYF
CDR3nt: TGTGCCAGCAGCTTAAGTCCGGGGGCCAACTCGGAGCAGTACTTC

j_gene: TRBJ2-7
d_gene: NA
v_gene: TRBV20-1
abundance: many
CDR3aa: CSARDRFIQPSYEQYF
CDR3nt: TGCAGTGCTAGAGATCGCTTTATCCAACCTTCCTACGAGCAGTACTTC